One and the same sample provided the 2 T cell receptor beta chains below, sequenced in a study of a mutant IDH1 vaccine in newly diagnosed glioma. These TCRs' antigens remain unknown. Measured with immunoSEQ multiplex PCR; TCRdb has only the in-frame clones, and not every one. The table has 20,000 to 25,000 clones, roughly 78% seen once; the top ten hold less than 15%. Time point given: week 23, last vaccination. The vaccine gave 300 ug of a 20-mer mutant IDH1 peptide subcutaneously per dose. Sequencing used PBMCs, obtained from a glioma patient whose treatment included an IDH1 peptide vaccine. These receptors were collected from a young man with glioma.

This chain joins TRBV15 and TRBJ2-1; 7 bases map to TRBD2. CDR1 and CDR2 (germline): LNHNV, YYDKDF (reference sequence). The CDR3 covers 16 residues. The V and J ends lost 0 bases and 4 bases, in that order; junction bases with no gene match: 6. The CDR3 region is CATSRDRGVDYNEQFF. CDR3 nucleotides: TGTGCCACCAGCAGAGATCGGGGGGTGGATTACAATGAGCAGTTCTTC. The variable domain in full, completed from reference TRBV15 and TRBJ2-1, reads DAMVIQNPRYQVTQFGKPVTLSCSQTLNHNVMYWYQQKSSQAPKLLFHYYDKDFNNEADTPDNFQSRRPNTSFCFLDIRSPGLGDTAMYLCATSRDRGVDYNEQFFGPGTRLTVL.

This chain connects TRBV5-8 to TRBJ2-5; 8 bases are shared with TRBD2. J gave up 4 bases and V 4 bases, and 18 bases lay outside the gene matches. This CDR3 region has 18 residues. Germline V lookup: CDR1 SGHTS, CDR2 YDEGEE. The CDR3 DNA follows: TGTGCCAGCAGCGTATTAGCGGGGCAGTTGTTAAATCGAGAGACCCAGTACTTC. This gives the protein CASSVLAGQLLNRETQYF.